This entry describes one TCR beta chain. Its cognate antigen is unknown. This entry comes from a study of cytomegalovirus exposure and HLA in healthy donors. Study-wide background: Among around 180 million T cells, an earlier analysis found roughly 110 million unique TCR beta sequences. Drawn from HLA-typed donors, some 80 million unique TCRs were held in an early data release. Study conclusions and caveats: Analysis was carried out at a later point, and it linked a missense DCLRE1C variant to TCR beta V- and J-gene trimming. An analysis done earlier found most TCR beta V segments productive about 90% or about 30% of the time.

PCR primers comprised 60 Vbeta and 13 Jbeta primers. Assay: immunoSEQ multiplex PCR; the TCRdb copy retains only in-frame clones and omits some. The sample holds a few hundred thousand clones, around 81% seen once. The V end lost 1 base, the J end lost 5 bases, and 17 bases lay between the germline ends. The CDR3 contains 17 residues. Looked up from germline, CDR1 is ENHRY and CDR2 is SYGVKD. The V gene is TRBV10-3, the J gene TRBJ1-4; D not certain. Sequencing input: PBMCs. This TCR was recovered from a woman in her sixties or seventies in good health and CMV-seropositive. CDR3 bases: TGTGCCATCAGTGAGTTCTTACGACCAGGTGGGAATGAAAAACTGTTTTTT. This sequence encodes CAISEFLRPGGNEKLFF.